This record looks at one T cell receptor beta chain sequence and its context. Its antigen is unknown. Additional DNA sequences in this sample encode the identical CDR3. The sample is drawn from a study of a mutant IDH1 vaccine in newly diagnosed glioma. Study information: In weeks 1, 3, 5, 7, 11, 15, 19 and 23, patients were immunized, eight times in all. Vaccination followed radiotherapy alone by 4-6 weeks, or accompanied temozolomide cycles. Treated individuals were around 60% male and approximately 38% female, averaging 40.4 years of age. General study findings and limits: Pseudoprogression seemingly bore no relation to changes in top peripheral T cell clonotypes.

Time point here: week 23, last vaccination. Each vaccine dose was 300 ug of mutant IDH1 20-mer peptide, with topical imiquimod. Clones were sequenced by immunoSEQ multiplex PCR, and TCRdb holds only the in-frame ones, with some missing. The sample records about 56,000 clones, over 70% being singletons. V was trimmed by 6 bases and J by 8 bases, leaving 16 bases between them. Germline CDR1 and CDR2: MDHEN and SYDVKM. The CDR3 consists of 13 residues. The chain uses TRBV28 and TRBJ1-1; D not certain. The clonotype comes from a man aged 40-55 years with glioma. The source was PBMCs, collected from a glioma patient whose treatment included an IDH1 peptide vaccine. The CDR3 DNA reads as TGTGCCAGCAGCCGACTCGCCCCGGGGGAAGCTTTCTTT. This translates into CASSRLAPGEAFF.